This TCR beta chain is from a study of T cells after yellow fever vaccination. In the study overall: For low cell numbers, libraries were made with SMART-Seq v4 Ultra Low Input. Study results and caveats: The secondary response was weaker but peaked faster, day 5 versus 15. Clonotypes shared by both compartments, CD4 and CD8, made up a small share. From the bulk population, abundant clonotypes could contaminate and appear within FACS-sorted repertoires.

A single record per CDR3 protein comes from TCRdb applying MiXCR to the 5' RACE reads. This table has approximately 300,000 distinct CDR3 sequences, 8.5% to 10% appearing once. Trimming stripped 8 bases from V and 1 base from J, with 14 bases between. The CDR3 has 14 residues. Per germline, CDR1 LNHDA and CDR2 SQIVND (reference sequence). This clonotype was observed a handful of times. The antigen is undetermined. Sequencing used PBMCs, obtained on the day of the first yellow fever vaccination. This receptor was obtained from a man between 18 and 35 years old who received the YFV17D yellow fever vaccine. The chain is built from TRBV19 and TRBJ1-1, with D perhaps matching TRBD1 (6 bases). The CDR3 region has the DNA TGTGCCAGTTGGGGGCGAGTGCAGAACACTGAAGCTTTCTTT. It is translated as CASWGRVQNTEAFF.